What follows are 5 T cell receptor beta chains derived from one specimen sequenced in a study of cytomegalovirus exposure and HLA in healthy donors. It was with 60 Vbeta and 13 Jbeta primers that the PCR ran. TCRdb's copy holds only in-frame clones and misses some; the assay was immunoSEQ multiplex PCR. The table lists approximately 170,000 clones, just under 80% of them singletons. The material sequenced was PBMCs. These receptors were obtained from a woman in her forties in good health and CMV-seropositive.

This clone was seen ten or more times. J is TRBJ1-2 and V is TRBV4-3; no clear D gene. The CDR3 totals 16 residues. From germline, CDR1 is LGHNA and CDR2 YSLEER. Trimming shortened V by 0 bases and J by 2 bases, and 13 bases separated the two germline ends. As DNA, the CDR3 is TGCGCCAGCAGCCAAGATAACCAGAATTCAAACTATGGCTACACCTTC. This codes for CASSQDNQNSNYGYTF.

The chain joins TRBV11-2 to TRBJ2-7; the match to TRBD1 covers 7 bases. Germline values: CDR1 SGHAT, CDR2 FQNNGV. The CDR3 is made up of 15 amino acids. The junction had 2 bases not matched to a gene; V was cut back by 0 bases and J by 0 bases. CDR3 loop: CASSLEAGGSYEQYF. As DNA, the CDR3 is TGTGCCAGCAGCTTAGAGGCAGGGGGCTCCTACGAGCAGTACTTC. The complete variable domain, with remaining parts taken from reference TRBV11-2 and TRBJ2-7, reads EAGVAQSPRYKIIEKRQSVAFWCNPISGHATLYWYQQILGQGPKLLIQFQNNGVVDDSQLPKDRFSAERLKGVDSTLKIQPAKLEDSAVYLCASSLEAGGSYEQYFGPGTRLTVT.

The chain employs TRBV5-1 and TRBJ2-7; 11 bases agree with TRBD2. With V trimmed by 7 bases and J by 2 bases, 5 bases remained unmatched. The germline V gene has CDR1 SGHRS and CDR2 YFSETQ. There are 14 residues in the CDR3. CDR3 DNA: TGCGCCAGCGGTCTAGCGGGGGGCCCCTACGAGCAGTACTTC. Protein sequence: CASGLAGGPYEQYF.

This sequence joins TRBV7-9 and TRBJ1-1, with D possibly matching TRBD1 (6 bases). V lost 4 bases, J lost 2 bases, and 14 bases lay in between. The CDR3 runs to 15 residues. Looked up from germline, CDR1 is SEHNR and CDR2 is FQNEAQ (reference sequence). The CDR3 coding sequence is TGTGCCAGCAGCTGGGGGATGACAGGTAACACTGAAGCTTTCTTT. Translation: CASSWGMTGNTEAFF.

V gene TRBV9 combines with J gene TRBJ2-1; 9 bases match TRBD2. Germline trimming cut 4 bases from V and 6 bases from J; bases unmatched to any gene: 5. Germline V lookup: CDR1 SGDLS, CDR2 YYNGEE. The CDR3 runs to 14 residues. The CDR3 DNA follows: TGTGCCAGCAGCCCCGGGACTAGCCTCAATGAGCAGTTCTTC. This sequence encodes CASSPGTSLNEQFF.